This paragraph covers one T cell receptor beta chain sequence. The antigen is undetermined. Sample treatment: oral pan-JAK inhibitor, 5-10 mg twice daily. Peripheral blood and lesional scalp punch biopsies were taken from alopecia areata patients. The authors extracted RNA and reverse transcribed it into cDNA as the sequencing template. The protocol was immunoSEQ multiplex PCR, while the TCRdb copy is restricted to in-frame clones and leaves out a portion. The sample lists about 190,000 clones, roughly 64% seen once, with around 12% in the top ten. J was trimmed by 2 bases and V by 7 bases; bases with no gene match: 7. Germline CDR1 reads LGHNT; CDR2 reads FRNRAP. The CDR3 totals 15 residues. This record comes from a study of CD8+ T cells in alopecia areata. Study-level information: Treated patients were given 5 to 10 mg oral tofacitinib twice daily. Disease severity was quantified as SALT score of affected scalp area. Study-wide findings and caveats: Compared with mice, patients displayed less clear TCR sharing, possibly for HLA-related reasons.

The chain combines TRBV12-5 with TRBJ2-5; 10 nucleotides match TRBD2. The sequence was obtained from a human donor with alopecia areata. Sequences were derived from CD8+ T cells sorted from blood, sampled at week 24, from a patient treated with tofacitinib. The CDR3, as DNA: TGTGCTAGTGCATTAGCGGGGGGCGTGCAAGAGACCCAGTACTTC. It yields the protein CASALAGGVQETQYF.